The 27 T cell receptor beta chains below come from one sample, sequenced in a study of cytomegalovirus exposure and HLA in healthy donors. PCR involved 60 Vbeta and 13 Jbeta primers. The repertoire was sequenced with immunoSEQ multiplex PCR; TCRdb's copy has only in-frame clones and lacks some. Counted here are some 110,000 clones, 9% to 10% occurring once; the ten biggest clones make up roughly 3.1%. Sequences were obtained from PBMCs. Receptor source: a man aged 25 to 40 in good health and CMV-seronegative.

This clone has only a few counts. J is TRBJ2-7 and V is TRBV11-3; TRBD1 is a possible D gene (5 bases). V was pared by 0 bases and J by 4 bases, with 13 bases between. The CDR3 has 15 residues. The germline CDR1 and CDR2 sequences are SGHNT and YENEEA. In DNA, the CDR3 is TGTGCCAGCAGCTTAGAAGGGGCAGATGTTTACGAGCAGTACTTC. Residues: CASSLEGADVYEQYF.

The chain employs TRBV5-1 and TRBJ2-7; TRBD1 matches 8 bases. V was pared by 4 bases and J by 3 bases, with 9 bases of the junction left unmatched. The CDR3 sequence is 15 residues long. Germline V CDR1 and CDR2: SGHRS, YFSETQ. The CDR3 sequence: CASSGLGQVNYEQYF. Here the CDR3 DNA reads TGCGCCAGCAGCGGTCTGGGACAGGTAAACTACGAGCAGTACTTC.

The chain joins TRBV5-6 to TRBJ1-1, with D hard to call. V was clipped by 6 bases and J by 7 bases, with 10 bases between them. Germline V gene lookup returns CDR1 SGHDT and CDR2 YYEEEE. The CDR3 length is 11 residues. CDR3 nucleotide sequence: TGTGCCAGCATCGCGCACGGTGAAGCTTTCTTT. This sequence encodes CASIAHGEAFF.

This clone was counted only a few times. This sequence joins TRBV28 and TRBJ1-1; no clear D. The V end lost 2 bases, the J end lost 1 base, and 5 bases lay between the germline ends. This CDR3 is 13 amino acids long. Germline V CDR1 and CDR2: MDHEN, SYDVKM. The CDR3 nucleotides read TGTGCCAGCAGTTTACAACAGAACACTGAAGCTTTCTTT. Its translation: CASSLQQNTEAFF.

The V and J genes are TRBV5-1 and TRBJ2-3; TRBD1 aligns across 9 bases. V lost 5 bases and J lost 4; bases outside the gene matches: 5. The CDR3 totals 14 residues. Germline-derived CDR1 and CDR2 are SGHRS and YFSETQ. CDR3 sequence (DNA): TGCGCCAGCAGACCGGGACAGGGAGCAGATACGCAGTATTTT. Amino acid sequence: CASRPGQGADTQYF.

On this clone itself: The junction does not match germline at one end; this may be a read error. The chain's CDR3 is CASSKTDTRAF. The CDR3 DNA is TGTGCCAGCAGTAAGACTGACACGCGGGCTTTT. The genes are TRBV2 and TRBJ1-4; no clear D. This CDR3 contains 11 residues. Germline V gene lookup returns CDR1 SNHLY and CDR2 FYNNEI.

CDR3 DNA: TGTGCCAGCAGCGTTTTCTACGAGCAGTACTTC. This translates into CASSVFYEQYF. The chain carries TRBV6-1 and TRBJ2-7; D is undetermined. Per the germline V gene, CDR1 is MNHNS and CDR2 is SASEGT. Trimming stripped 6 bases from V and 3 bases from J, with 6 bases between. This CDR3 has 11 amino acids.

The chain has TRBV6-1 and TRBJ1-2, with TRBD1 identical over 11 bases. The CDR3 is 19 amino acids. Germline assignment: CDR1 MNHNS and CDR2 SASEGT. V shed 6 bases, J shed 3 bases, and the junction held 18 bases outside the gene matches. CDR3 bases: TGTGCCAGCAGGGAAAGTGACTCGGACAGGGGGCAGGTGTACTATGGCTACACCTTC. Protein sequence: CASRESDSDRGQVYYGYTF.

This chain connects TRBV19 to TRBJ1-4; 7 bases fit TRBD1. The length of the CDR3 is 14 residues. Germline V CDR1 and CDR2: LNHDA, SQIVND (reference sequence). V lost 3 bases and J lost 2; bases outside the gene matches: 0. The CDR3 nucleotides are TGTGCCAGTAGTATGACAGGGACTAATGAAAAACTGTTTTTT. It is translated as CASSMTGTNEKLFF.

This chain joins TRBV27 and TRBJ2-1; 10 nucleotides line up with TRBD2. Germline values: CDR1 MNHEY, CDR2 SMNVEV (reference sequence). This CDR3 region has 15 residues. With V trimmed by 5 bases and J by 9 bases, 10 bases remained unmatched. Here the CDR3 reads CASSPLAGSWAEQFF. In DNA, the CDR3 is TGTGCCAGCAGTCCACTAGCGGGGTCGTGGGCTGAGCAGTTCTTC.

This clone was counted between two and nine times. CDR3 loop: CASSPLVQRAKNIQYF. CDR3 coding DNA: TGTGCCAGCAGCCCTCTTGTCCAGCGAGCCAAAAACATTCAGTACTTC. V gene TRBV7-8 combines with J gene TRBJ2-4; no definite D call. The V gene's germline CDR1 is SGHVS and CDR2 FQNEAQ. V lost 5 bases to trimming and J lost 0 bases, with 14 bases between them. This CDR3 contains 16 residues.

The chain links TRBV25-1 to TRBJ2-5, with D possibly TRBD1 on 6 matching bases. Germline CDR1 and CDR2: MGHDK and SYGVNS. Deletions cut 6 bases from V and 4 bases from J, with 18 bases between. The CDR3 consists of 15 residues. The CDR3 DNA reads as TGTGCCAGCAGCACCACAACAGGGAGTGGAGAGACCCAGTACTTC. Translation: CASSTTTGSGETQYF.

This clone was found a few times. This chain uses TRBV5-6 with TRBJ2-6, with D perhaps TRBD2 (6 bases). Germline CDR1 SGHDT, CDR2 YYEEEE. This CDR3 has 17 residues. Trimming removed 5 bases at V and 0 bases at J, with 15 bases between. The CDR3 DNA is TGTGCCAGCAGTCGCCCGCCCGGGGGCTCTGGGGCCAACGTCCTGACTTTC. It yields the protein CASSRPPGGSGANVLTF.

This clone has only a few counts. V and J are TRBV7-2 and TRBJ2-5; tentatively, D is TRBD2 (6 bases). V dropped 1 base and J dropped 4 bases, with 16 bases sitting between them. The length of the CDR3 is 16 residues. The germline CDR1 and CDR2 sequences are SGHTA and FQGNSA. CDR3 loop: CASSLGASASLETQYF. Here the CDR3 DNA reads TGTGCCAGCAGCTTAGGGGCTAGCGCCTCGTTAGAGACCCAGTACTTC.

The chain joins TRBV7-9 to TRBJ2-2; D remains unclear. The CDR3 covers 16 residues. Trimming left V 2 bases short and J 6 bases short, with 16 bases between. Germline V gene lookup returns CDR1 SEHNR and CDR2 FQNEAQ (reference sequence). The CDR3 spells CASSLYESVRSGELFF. In DNA, the CDR3 is TGTGCCAGCAGCTTATATGAGTCCGTCAGGTCCGGGGAGCTGTTTTTT.

This clone has more than one count but fewer than ten. This chain links TRBV28 with TRBJ1-1; TRBD1 is a possible D gene (5 bases). The CDR3 totals 12 residues. Germline V gene lookup returns CDR1 MDHEN and CDR2 SYDVKM. Trimming removed 6 bases at V and 5 bases at J, with 10 bases between. The CDR3 sequence: CASSPGWTEAFF. The CDR3 coding sequence is TGTGCCAGCAGCCCAGGGTGGACTGAAGCTTTCTTT.

This chain links TRBV5-1 with TRBJ2-5; TRBD1 agrees at 7 bases. The V segment lost 4 bases and the J segment 5 bases; nucleotides outside the gene matches: 5. The germline gives CDR1 SGHRS, CDR2 YFSETQ. CDR3 length: 13 residues. The CDR3 DNA is TGCGCCAGCAGCAACAGGGGAGCGGAGACCCAGTACTTC. It codes for CASSNRGAETQYF.

This sequence joins TRBV5-1 and TRBJ2-5, with a possible D match to TRBD1 (6 bases). V was trimmed by 4 bases and J by 4 bases, leaving 14 bases between them. The length of the CDR3 is 14 residues. Germline lookup yields CDR1 SGHRS and CDR2 YFSETQ. CDR3 residues: CASSAGDTPETQYF. In nucleotides, the CDR3 is TGCGCCAGCAGCGCCGGGGACACCCCAGAGACCCAGTACTTC.

This clone has only a few counts. The gene calls are TRBV15 and TRBJ1-6; D is possibly TRBD1 (6 bases). CDR3 length: 14 residues. Germline-derived CDR1 and CDR2 are LNHNV and YYDKDF (reference sequence). Trimming shortened V by 8 bases and J by 8 bases, and 16 bases separated the two germline ends. The CDR3 coding sequence is TGTGCCACCGCGGGGGCGATTGTTGATTCACCCCTCCACTTT. It encodes CATAGAIVDSPLHF.

This clone was seen a few times. This chain connects TRBV5-1 to TRBJ2-1, with D perhaps TRBD2 (5 bases). V dropped 4 bases and J dropped 7 bases, with 12 bases sitting between them. Germline values: CDR1 SGHRS, CDR2 YFSETQ. CDR3 length: 13 amino acids. DNA for the CDR3: TGCGCCAGCAGCCCAGAAGGACTGAATGAGCAGTTCTTC. This codes for CASSPEGLNEQFF.

This clone was recorded a few times. The chain links TRBV10-1 to TRBJ1-1; 9 bases map to TRBD1. The germline CDR1 and CDR2 sequences are WNHNN and SYGVQD (reference sequence). After removal of 3 bases from V and 3 bases from J, the junction contained 8 bases not matched to a gene. The CDR3 runs to 16 residues. CDR3 coding DNA: TGCGCCAGCAGTGAAGCCGGGACAGGGATGGACACTGAAGCTTTCTTT. Its protein is CASSEAGTGMDTEAFF.

This clone was seen more than once but under ten times. The chain employs TRBV5-4 and TRBJ1-2; D gene ambiguous. The germline CDR1 and CDR2 sequences are SGHNT and YYREEE (reference sequence). V lost 4 bases, J lost 6 bases, and 13 bases lay in between. This CDR3 has 13 residues. CDR3: CASSPRRIHGYTF. The CDR3 coding sequence is TGTGCCAGCAGCCCCCGCAGGATTCATGGCTACACCTTC.

This clone was observed a handful of times. V and J are TRBV4-1 and TRBJ2-5; 8 nucleotides align to TRBD2. Trimming removed 4 bases from V and 4 bases from J; junction bases left unmatched: 8. In germline, CDR1 is MGHRA, CDR2 YSYEKL. CDR3 size: 15 residues. In DNA form, the CDR3 reads TGCGCCAGCAGCCCCCTTACGAGCGGGGGAGAGACCCAGTACTTC. It codes for CASSPLTSGGETQYF.

This clone has a handful of counts. V and J are TRBV19 and TRBJ1-1; TRBD1 is a possible D gene (6 bases). Trimming pared 4 bases from V and 4 bases from J, leaving 10 bases between. The CDR3 spans 13 residues. Germline values: CDR1 LNHDA, CDR2 SQIVND (reference sequence). The CDR3 DNA reads TGTGCCAGTAGTAACAGGGAAGGCACTGAAGCTTTCTTT. It specifies CASSNREGTEAFF.

This clone was observed a handful of times. The rearrangement uses TRBV7-9 and TRBJ1-2; D unresolved. Germline V gene sequence: CDR1 SEHNR, CDR2 FQNEAQ (reference sequence). The CDR3 runs to 15 residues. Between the trimmed V and J ends, which lost 1 base and 8 bases, there was a span of 17 bases. CDR3: CASSLVGSEGAGYTF. CDR3 bases: TGTGCCAGCAGCTTAGTGGGATCAGAGGGCGCGGGCTACACCTTC.

This clone was found a few times. The V call is TRBV7-2, the J call TRBJ1-6; D is unresolved. The V gene's germline CDR1 is SGHTA and CDR2 FQGNSA. This CDR3 comprises 15 residues. V was shortened by 5 bases and J by 9 bases, with 17 bases between the two germline ends. Here the CDR3 reads CASSPDTTSPSPLHF. The CDR3 DNA reads as TGTGCCAGCAGCCCAGACACCACCTCCCCTTCACCCCTCCACTTT.

The chain uses TRBV9 and TRBJ2-1; maybe TRBD2 (6 bases). The CDR3 is 16 residues long. Trimming left V 6 bases short and J 3 bases short, with 19 bases between. Germline CDR1 SGDLS, CDR2 YYNGEE. The CDR3, as DNA: TGTGCCAGCACCCCCCCCGGGAGTGGAGTCTACAATGAGCAGTTCTTC. It encodes CASTPPGSGVYNEQFF.